This entry lists 2 T cell receptor beta chains sequenced from one sample in a study of shared clonotypes between healthy human individuals. The data were produced by immunoSEQ multiplex PCR, yet TCRdb's version contains in-frame clones alone and is incomplete. Here the sample spans roughly 700,000 clones, under 80% being singletons. Sequenced input: memory CD4+ T cells sorted from blood. This sample's subset: CD45RA-negative fraction. These receptors were obtained from a woman between 25 and 40 years old in good health.

This chain links TRBV2 with TRBJ1-2; 10 nucleotides agree with TRBD1. V shed 2 bases, J shed 8 bases, and the junction held 5 bases outside the gene matches. The length of the CDR3 is 14 residues. Germline CDR1 SNHLY, CDR2 FYNNEI. The CDR3 nucleotides are TGTGCCAGCAGTGAAAGGGAGACAGGGGGCGGCTACACCTTC. This gives the protein CASSERETGGGYTF. The whole variable domain, filled in from reference TRBV2 and TRBJ1-2, reads EPEVTQTPSHQVTQMGQEVILRCVPISNHLYFYWYRQILGQKVEFLVSFYNNEISEKSEIFDDQFSVERPDGSNFTLKIRSTKLEDSAMYFCASSERETGGGYTFGSGTRLTVV.

This rearrangement joins TRBV6-5 to TRBJ2-7, with D uncertain. This CDR3 has 12 amino acids. Trimming cost V 2 bases and J 7 bases, with 9 bases left between them. Germline loops: CDR1 MNHEY, CDR2 SVGAGI. The CDR3 DNA is TGTGCCAGCAGTTACCCGCGAAAGGAGCAGTACTTC. This encodes CASSYPRKEQYF.